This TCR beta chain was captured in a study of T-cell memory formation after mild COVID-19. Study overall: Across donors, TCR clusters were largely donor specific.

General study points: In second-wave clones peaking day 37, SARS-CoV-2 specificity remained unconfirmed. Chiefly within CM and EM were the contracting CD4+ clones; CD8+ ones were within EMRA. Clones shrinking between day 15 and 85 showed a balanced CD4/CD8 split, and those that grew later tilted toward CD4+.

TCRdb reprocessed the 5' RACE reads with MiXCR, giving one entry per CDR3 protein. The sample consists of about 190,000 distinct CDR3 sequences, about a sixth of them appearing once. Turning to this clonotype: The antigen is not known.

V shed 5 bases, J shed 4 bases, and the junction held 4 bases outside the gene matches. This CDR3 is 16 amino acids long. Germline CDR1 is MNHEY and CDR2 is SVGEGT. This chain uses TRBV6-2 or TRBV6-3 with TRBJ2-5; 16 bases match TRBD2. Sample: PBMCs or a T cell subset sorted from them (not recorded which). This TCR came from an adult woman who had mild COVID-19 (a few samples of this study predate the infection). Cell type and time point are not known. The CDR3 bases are TGTGCCAGCAGTCCGGGGACTAGCGGGAGGGTAGAGACCCAGTACTTC. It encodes CASSPGTSGRVETQYF.